These 9 T cell receptor beta chains came from one sample sequenced in a study of control samples from healthy donors and cancer patients (dated by TCRdb to the early 2020s). Library preparation was by the immunoSEQ multiplex PCR assay. The table was pulled from immuneACCESS by TCRdb, which kept in-frame rearrangements only. Such tables lose some clones; where checked, under half of the loss comes from unresolved V genes, and the rest has no known cause. Here the sample has roughly 200,000 clones; approximately 90% occur a single time. The top ten clones comprise less than 2% of the sample. The sample consisted of blood. The receptors here all came from a young man in good health.

V usage is TRBV6-5 and J usage is TRBJ1-1, with unresolved D. V dropped 0 bases and J dropped 1 base, with 6 bases sitting between them. The CDR3 covers 14 residues. CDR1 is MNHEY and CDR2 is SVGAGI in the germline V gene. The CDR3 loop reads CASSYSYPNTEAFF. CDR3 nucleotide sequence: TGTGCCAGCAGTTACTCGTACCCGAACACTGAAGCTTTCTTT.

The V gene is TRBV19, the J gene TRBJ2-3; 7 bases map to TRBD2. The CDR3 consists of 14 residues. Germline CDR1 and CDR2: LNHDA and SQIVND (reference sequence). After removal of 4 bases from V and 1 base from J, the junction contained 2 bases not matched to a gene. This CDR3 reads CASSTSGGTDTQYF. The DNA for the CDR3 is TGTGCCAGTAGTACTAGCGGCGGCACAGATACGCAGTATTTT. The variable domain in full, with the rest retrieved from reference TRBV19 and TRBJ2-3, is DGGITQSPKYLFRKEGQNVTLSCEQNLNHDAMYWYRQDPGQGLRLIYYSQIVNDFQKGDIAEGYSVSREKKESFPLTVTSAQKNPTAFYLCASSTSGGTDTQYFGPGTRLTVL.

The chain joins TRBV9 to TRBJ2-5; maybe TRBD1 (6 bases). Germline loops: CDR1 SGDLS, CDR2 YYNGEE. The V end was cut by 0 bases, the J end by 4 bases, with 22 bases between. The CDR3 spans 18 residues. The CDR3 sequence: CASSVGVPGGAFGETQYF. In nucleotides, the CDR3 is TGTGCCAGCAGCGTAGGTGTCCCTGGGGGCGCGTTTGGAGAGACCCAGTACTTC.

This chain connects TRBV9 to TRBJ1-2; D perhaps matches TRBD1 (5 bases). V was pared by 6 bases and J by 3 bases, with 15 bases between. CDR1 and CDR2 (germline): SGDLS, YYNGEE. CDR3 size: 14 residues. CDR3 residues: CASTSRGAHYGYTF. The CDR3 bases are TGTGCCAGCACCTCCCGGGGCGCCCACTATGGCTACACCTTC.

V usage is TRBV14 and J usage is TRBJ2-7; D assignment may be TRBD1 or TRBD2 (5 bases each). Trimming took off 0 bases at V and 3 bases at J, with 12 bases between the two ends. Looked up from germline, CDR1 is SGHDN and CDR2 is FVKESK. The CDR3 runs to 15 residues. The CDR3 loop is CASSQETGTVYEQYF. CDR3 bases: TGTGCCAGCAGCCAAGAAACCGGGACGGTCTACGAGCAGTACTTC.

This rearrangement joins TRBV5-1 to TRBJ2-1, with 8 positions matching TRBD1. This CDR3 is 11 amino acids long. Germline CDR1 and CDR2: SGHRS and YFSETQ. V lost 4 bases and J lost 12; bases outside the gene matches: 3. CDR3 region: CASSNRGLQFF. DNA of the CDR3: TGCGCCAGCAGCAACAGGGGGTTGCAGTTCTTC. Filled out from reference TRBV5-1 and TRBJ2-1, the complete variable domain reads KAGVTQTPRYLIKTRGQQVTLSCSPISGHRSVSWYQQTPGQGLQFLFEYFSETQRNKGNFPGRFSGRQFSNSRSEMNVSTLELGDSALYLCASSNRGLQFFGPGTRLTVL.

This chain joins TRBV6-5 and TRBJ2-3; unclear D gene. The CDR3 length is 12 residues. The V end lost 6 bases, the J end lost 6 bases, and 10 bases lay between the germline ends. Germline assignment: CDR1 MNHEY and CDR2 SVGAGI. CDR3: CASSNLRDTQYF. The CDR3 coding sequence is TGTGCCAGCAGCAACCTTCGGGATACGCAGTATTTT.

This chain joins TRBV7-2 and TRBJ2-3; 7 bases line up with TRBD2. This CDR3 region has 15 residues. V gave up 3 bases and J gave up 1 base; unmatched junction bases: 4. The germline V gene encodes CDR1 SGHTA and CDR2 FQGNSA. Here the CDR3 DNA reads TGTGCCAGCAGCTTTCGTCGGGGGGGCACAGATACGCAGTATTTT. It yields the protein CASSFRRGGTDTQYF.

This sequence joins TRBV7-3 and TRBJ1-1; 10 bases are a match to TRBD1. CDR3 length equals 15 residues. Unmatched junction bases numbered 9, after V lost 5 bases and J lost 6 bases. CDR1 and CDR2 from the germline V gene are SGHTA and FQGTGA. As DNA, the CDR3 is TGTGCCAGCAGCCCATGGGACAGGGGAGGCGCTGAAGCTTTCTTT. This translates into CASSPWDRGGAEAFF.